Detailed here is one T cell receptor beta chain. Its antigen is unidentified. The data are from a study of cytomegalovirus exposure and HLA in healthy donors. Germline-derived CDR1 and CDR2 are MNHNS and SASEGT. The ends lost 2 bases at V and 4 bases at J; junction bases unmatched: 12. This CDR3 is built from 18 residues. The PCR used 60 Vbeta and 13 Jbeta primers. Using immunoSEQ multiplex PCR, the repertoire was profiled, and TCRdb retains in-frame clones only, with some absent. This listing includes about 77,000 clones. Findings and caveats of the study: Presence/absence analysis assumed near-uniform sequencing depth across donors. The productive fraction for most TCR beta V segments was about 90% or about 30% in an earlier analysis.

This clonotype was obtained from a middle-aged man in good health and CMV-seropositive. The J gene is TRBJ1-2, the V gene TRBV6-1, with 11 bases identical to TRBD1. The sample consisted of PBMCs. The CDR3 is CASSEKSGTGGVGYGYTF. CDR3 in DNA: TGTGCCAGCAGTGAAAAATCTGGGACAGGGGGAGTTGGCTATGGCTACACCTTC.